Following are 12 T cell receptor beta chains from one sample sequenced in a study of T cell changes during pregnancy in multiple sclerosis. Generated by immunoSEQ multiplex PCR, the TCRdb table keeps only in-frame clones and is missing some. Of fewer than 45,000 clones in the sample, roughly 91% are singletons; the top ten hold around 0.5%. Sequenced here: CD4+ T cells from peripheral blood mononuclear cells, sampled in the second trimester of pregnancy. The receptors were sampled from a female donor in good health, enrolled as a control in a pregnancy study.

The chain links TRBV5-1 to TRBJ2-5; TRBD2 aligns across 12 bases. V lost 0 bases to trimming and J lost 5 bases; unmatched junction nucleotides: 8. Looked up from germline, CDR1 is SGHRS and CDR2 is YFSETQ. This CDR3 contains 17 residues. CDR3 DNA sequence: TGCGCCAGCAGCTTGGCGACTAGCGGGAGCTCGGGGGAGACCCAGTACTTC. As protein: CASSLATSGSSGETQYF.

The CDR3: CASSVLGTGNYGYTF. CDR3 sequence (DNA): TGTGCCAGCAGCGTACTTGGGACAGGCAACTATGGCTACACCTTC. This rearrangement joins TRBV9 to TRBJ1-2; 8 nucleotides line up with TRBD1. This CDR3 contains 15 residues. Germline V gene data show CDR1 as SGDLS and CDR2 as YYNGEE. The V segment lost 1 base and the J segment 2 bases; nucleotides outside the gene matches: 4. Together with reference TRBV9 and TRBJ1-2, the CDR3 gives the full variable domain: DSGVTQTPKHLITATGQRVTLRCSPRSGDLSVYWYQQSLDQGLQFLIQYYNGEERAKGNILERFSAQQFPDLHSELNLSSLELGDSALYFCASSVLGTGNYGYTFGSGTRLTVV.

V is TRBV2 and J is TRBJ1-4; D remains ambiguous. Germline-derived CDR1 and CDR2 are SNHLY and FYNNEI. The CDR3 runs to 13 residues. Trimming pared 7 bases from V and 4 bases from J, leaving 10 bases between. The chain's CDR3 is CASTLQINEKLFF. The DNA for the CDR3 is TGTGCCAGCACATTACAGATTAATGAAAAACTGTTTTTT.

The genes are TRBV6-5 and TRBJ1-2, with D tentatively TRBD1 (6 bases). The CDR3 runs to 13 residues. Trimming took off 7 bases at V and 4 bases at J, with 13 bases between the two ends. Germline V gene data show CDR1 as MNHEY and CDR2 as SVGAGI. The CDR3 reads CASNDGGTYGYTF. CDR3 DNA: TGTGCCAGCAACGATGGGGGCACCTATGGCTACACCTTC.

CDR3 in DNA: TGTGCCAGCAGCCAGGGGGGCGCCATCGCACCCCTCCACTTT. It translates to CASSQGGAIAPLHF. The chain uses TRBV2 and TRBJ1-6; 7 bases line up with TRBD1. Germline trimming cut 6 bases from V and 11 bases from J; bases unmatched to any gene: 10. In germline, CDR1 is SNHLY, CDR2 FYNNEI. The CDR3 spans 14 residues.

The gene calls are TRBV5-5 and TRBJ2-7; maybe TRBD1 (5 bases). The V and J ends lost 0 bases and 0 bases respectively, with 10 bases between them. This CDR3 spans 15 amino acids. Germline loops: CDR1 SGHKS, CDR2 YYEKEE (reference sequence). As DNA, the CDR3 is TGTGCCAGCAGCTTGGCTGCAGGGAACTCCTACGAGCAGTACTTC. Protein product: CASSLAAGNSYEQYF.

The rearrangement links TRBV2 to TRBJ1-3, with D hard to call. This CDR3 has 14 amino acids. V dropped 5 bases and J dropped 7 bases, with 15 bases sitting between them. CDR1 and CDR2 from the germline V gene are SNHLY and FYNNEI. CDR3: CASSPHIAWNTIYF. The DNA of the CDR3 is TGTGCCAGCAGTCCGCACATCGCATGGAACACCATATATTTT.

The rearrangement joins TRBV2 to TRBJ2-5, with no clear D. Germline assignment: CDR1 SNHLY and CDR2 FYNNEI. The CDR3 loop spans 11 amino acids. Trimming pared 7 bases from V and 4 bases from J, leaving 7 bases between. CDR3 protein: CASTIRETQYF. CDR3 sequence (DNA): TGTGCCAGCACCATTAGAGAGACCCAGTACTTC.

The rearrangement joins TRBV30 to TRBJ2-7; D is unresolved. This CDR3 contains 11 residues. V was cut by 1 base and J by 4 bases, with 5 bases left in between. The germline V gene encodes CDR1 GTSNPN and CDR2 SVGIG (reference sequence). CDR3 DNA sequence: TGTGCCTGGAGTGGCCGGTACGAGCAGTACTTC. Translated, it gives CAWSGRYEQYF. Complete variable domain (other parts from reference TRBV30 and TRBJ2-7): SQTIHQWPATLVQPVGSPLSLECTVEGTSNPNLYWYRQAAGRGLQLLFYSVGIGQISSEVPQNLSASRPQDRQFILSSKKLLLSDSGFYLCAWSGRYEQYFGPGTRLTVT.

V and J are TRBV2 and TRBJ2-7; possibly TRBD2 for D (7 bases). CDR3 length: 14 amino acids. V was clipped by 7 bases and J by 4 bases, with 17 bases between them. Germline V lookup: CDR1 SNHLY, CDR2 FYNNEI. CDR3 nucleotide sequence: TGTGCCAGCACCAGGGACTACCAGGGGTACGAGCAGTACTTC. Its protein is CASTRDYQGYEQYF.

This chain uses TRBV6-4 with TRBJ2-2; D might be TRBD1 (5 bases). V was clipped by 3 bases and J by 3 bases, with 11 bases between them. Germline V gene data show CDR1 as MRHNA and CDR2 as SNTAGT. The CDR3 has 15 amino acids. The CDR3 region is CASSDRGGDTGELFF. CDR3 nucleotide sequence: TGTGCCAGCAGTGATAGGGGCGGTGACACCGGGGAGCTGTTTTTT.

Concerning this clone itself: A junction boundary mismatches the germline segment, possibly from a read error. The sample contains more than one DNA sequence encoding this CDR3. The V call is TRBV2, the J call TRBJ1-6; perhaps TRBD1 as D (6 bases). This CDR3 has 15 residues. Germline-derived CDR1 and CDR2 are SNHLY and FYNNEI. CDR3 DNA: TGTGCTAGCAGTGAAAGGGCAGGGGCTAATTCACCCCTCCACTTT. This codes for CASSERAGANSPLHF.